The clone carrying this T cell receptor beta chain was recorded many times. The sample comes from a study of Graves' ophthalmopathy and Graves' hyperthyroidism. The authors amplified TCR beta CDR3 regions, and they did so from RNA transcripts for repertoire sequencing. HTBI-primed first-round RT-PCR preceded second-round multiplex PCR. TCRdb reprocessed the multiplex PCR reads via MiXCR and lists one record per CDR3 protein. The repertoire holds about 740,000 distinct CDR3 sequences, with around 40% as singletons. This CDR3 comprises 16 residues. Germline V gene data show CDR1 as SGHDN and CDR2 as FVKESK. V lost 3 bases to trimming and J lost 2 bases, with 16 bases between them.

The sequenced sample consisted of peripheral blood. This chain connects TRBV14 to TRBJ1-2; D is uncertain. This TCR came from an adult man with Graves' ophthalmopathy. The CDR3 DNA sequence: TGTGCCAGCAGCCACGGTCCGTGGAGAGAAAACTATGGCTACACCTTC. Translated: CASSHGPWRENYGYTF.